Sequencing of this TCR beta chain was carried out in a study of OX40 agonist ivuxolimab in advanced cancers. Study findings and constraints: Averaging showed that CD8+ T cells had more expanded clones than CD4+ did.

With respect to this clone: The target antigen is unknown.

V lost 3 bases and J lost 5; bases outside the gene matches: 8. From germline, CDR1 is LNHDA and CDR2 SQIVND (reference sequence). The CDR3 is 16 amino acids. The table came from immunoSEQ multiplex PCR; TCRdb's copy has only in-frame clones and leaves some out. The sample shows tens of thousands of clones, roughly four fifths of them seen only once. V is TRBV19 and J is TRBJ2-7; 12 bases line up with TRBD2. The receptor was isolated from an adult with an advanced solid tumor such as melanoma, head and neck, liver or kidney cancer. The material was CD4+ or CD8+ T cells sorted from blood, obtained in a trial of the OX40 agonist ivuxolimab. The CDR3 coding sequence is TGTGCCAGTAGTATGGCTAGCGGGAGGGCCACCCACGAGCAGTACTTC. Encoded protein: CASSMASGRATHEQYF.